This is a list of T cell receptor beta chains from one sample in a study of PD-L1 blockade in urothelial cancer. Sequencing was performed with immunoSEQ multiplex PCR; in TCRdb, only in-frame clones are kept and a portion is missing. The repertoire includes roughly 25,000 clones, more than 70% of them detected once, and roughly 9.1% sits in the top ten. This sample comprised PBMCs, obtained around atezolizumab (anti-PD-L1) treatment. Source of these receptors: a man between 65 and 85 years old with urothelial cancer. Each CDR3 is given with its conserved first and last residue. A D gene is named only where the DNA matches it firmly. Clone size appears in some rows only: once, few, many, or a class for an expanded clone.

length	V	size	D	J	DNA	CDR3
14	TRBV7-6	NA	TRBD2	TRBJ2-3	TGTGCCAGCAGCTTAGTGGGGGGGATAGATACGCAGTATTTT	CASSLVGGIDTQYF
11	TRBV10-3	NA	NA	TRBJ2-7	TGTGCCATCAGTGATGACAGCGTACGGTACTTC	CAISDDSVRYF
14	TRBV28	NA	NA	TRBJ2-7	TGTGCCAGCAGTCCAGGGGTCCTCTCCTACGAGCAGTACTTC	CASSPGVLSYEQYF
12	TRBV29-1	NA	TRBD1	TRBJ1-2	TGCAGCGTTGCCGGGACAGGGGATGGCTACACCTTC	CSVAGTGDGYTF
14	TRBV5-1	NA	TRBD1	TRBJ2-1	TGCGCCAGCAGCTTCGATGGACAGGGCAATGAGCAGTTCTTC	CASSFDGQGNEQFF
18	TRBV6-1	NA	NA	TRBJ2-1	TGTGCCAGCAGTGATGGAGGCCTAGGCGGGAATACCCACAATGAGCAGTTCTTC	CASSDGGLGGNTHNEQFF
14	TRBV11-2	NA	NA	TRBJ2-5	TGTGCCAGCAGCTTAGTGTGGCTCCAAGAGACCCAGTACTTC	CASSLVWLQETQYF
16	TRBV5-1	NA	TRBD1	TRBJ2-7	TGCGCCAGCAGCCCTGCCGCCCGGACAGGGAACTACGAGCAGTACTTC	CASSPAARTGNYEQYF
14	TRBV5-1	NA	NA	TRBJ2-7	TGCGCCAGCAGCTTGGATTCCTTCGAGCCCCGGCAGTACTTC	CASSLDSFEPRQYF
14	TRBV30	NA	TRBD1	TRBJ1-2	TGTGCCTGGACTGGGGACAGGGGTCTAAGAGGCTACACCTTC	CAWTGDRGLRGYTF
13	TRBV25-1	NA	TRBD2	TRBJ2-5	TGTGCCAGCAGTGAATTAGCGGGAGAGACCCAGTACTTC	CASSELAGETQYF
16	TRBV5-1	NA	NA	TRBJ1-1	TGCGCCAGCAGCCCCCAAGGGGGAGGGTGGGACACTGAAGCTTTCTTT	CASSPQGGGWDTEAFF
18	TRBV11-1	NA	NA	TRBJ2-1	TGTGCCAGCAGCTTAGTTTATTACGGGAAGGGGGGGTACAATGAGCAGTTCTTC	CASSLVYYGKGGYNEQFF
13	TRBV10-1	NA	NA	TRBJ2-5	TGCGCCAGCAGTGATCCCAGAGGGGAGACCCAGTACTTC	CASSDPRGETQYF
16	TRBV28	few	TRBD1	TRBJ2-1	TGTGCCAGCAGCCCGACAGGGGGAAGCTCCTACAATGAGCAGTTCTTC	CASSPTGGSSYNEQFF
16	TRBV5-1	NA	TRBD2	TRBJ2-1	TGCGCCAGCAGCTTGTCCCCTAGCGGGATCGGGGATGAGCAGTTCTTC	CASSLSPSGIGDEQFF
16	TRBV18	NA	TRBD1	TRBJ1-3	TGTGCCAGCTCATCAGCCGGGACAGGGTCCGGAAACACCATATATTTT	CASSSAGTGSGNTIYF
16	TRBV14	few	NA	TRBJ1-1	TGTGCCAGCAGCCAAGATCGAGGACACTGGATCACTGAAGCTTTCTTT	CASSQDRGHWITEAFF
14	TRBV7-3	NA	NA	TRBJ2-1	TGTGCCAGCGGCACTAGCCCTGGCTACAATGAGCAGTTCTTC	CASGTSPGYNEQFF
14	TRBV9	NA	NA	TRBJ2-2	TGTGCCAGCAGCGTAGCCCCAGACACCGGGGAGCTGTTTTTT	CASSVAPDTGELFF
16	TRBV7-9	NA	TRBD2	TRBJ2-2	TGTGCCAGCAGACCTAATAGCGGGAGGGCCACCGGGGAGCTGTTTTTT	CASRPNSGRATGELFF
14	TRBV11-2	NA	NA	TRBJ2-1	TGTGCCAGCAGCTTAGCGGGATTGAACAATGAGCAGTTCTTC	CASSLAGLNNEQFF
13	TRBV7-9	NA	NA	TRBJ1-1	TGTGCCAGCAGCTTAGACACTACCACTGAAGCTTTCTTT	CASSLDTTTEAFF
14	TRBV19	once	NA	TRBJ1-2	TGTGCCAGTATGGGGGCGCCTCCTAACTATGGCTACACCTTC	CASMGAPPNYGYTF
12	TRBV28	NA	NA	TRBJ1-5	TGTGCCAGCAGTTTACCCCGGGGGCCCCAGCATTTT	CASSLPRGPQHF
12	TRBV27	NA	TRBD2	TRBJ2-1	TGTGCCAGCACTAGCGGGTACAATGAGCAGTTCTTC	CASTSGYNEQFF
19	TRBV28	NA	TRBD1	TRBJ2-1	TGTGCCAGCAGTTTAATTGGGCAGGGGGCGCGAAGCTCCTACAATGAGCAGTTCTTC	CASSLIGQGARSSYNEQFF
11	TRBV28	once	NA	TRBJ2-1	TGTGCCAGCAGTTTATACCGGGAGCAGTTCTTC	CASSLYREQFF